Each of the 26 T cell receptor beta chains below was sequenced from the same sample in a study of blood T cell repertoires in COVID-19. Sequencing used immunoSEQ multiplex PCR; TCRdb keeps in-frame clones, though not all of them. The data contain some 150,000 clones, roughly 83% of them singletons. The sequencing input was peripheral blood. The receptors here all came from a woman in her sixties with COVID-19, enrolled during active disease.

The chain is built from TRBV28 and TRBJ2-7, with 7 bases aligning to TRBD2. The CDR3 is made up of 16 amino acids. V lost 2 bases to trimming and J lost 3 bases; unmatched junction nucleotides: 10. Germline V gene sequence: CDR1 MDHEN, CDR2 SYDVKM. The CDR3 DNA reads as TGTGCCAGCAGTTTAAGTTCTGCTAGCGGATACTACGAGCAGTACTTC. It yields the protein CASSLSSASGYYEQYF.

The chain carries TRBV11-1 and TRBJ2-1; no reliable D call. V was clipped by 2 bases and J by 7 bases, with 9 bases between them. Germline V gene lookup returns CDR1 SGHAT and CDR2 FQDESV (reference sequence). The CDR3 extends over 13 amino acids. CDR3 nucleotide sequence: TGTGCCAGCAGCTTACCCACCAGTAATGAGCAGTTCTTC. Its protein is CASSLPTSNEQFF.

The rearrangement joins TRBV18 to TRBJ1-5; D uncertain. Germline CDR1 is KGHSH and CDR2 is LQKENI. V was trimmed by 2 bases and J by 1 base, leaving 6 bases between them. The CDR3 consists of 14 residues. The CDR3 bases are TGTGCCAGCTCACCATCGGGGAGCAATCAGCCCCAGCATTTT. Residues: CASSPSGSNQPQHF.

J is TRBJ2-2 and V is TRBV5-4, with a weak D call TRBD2 (6 bases). In germline, CDR1 is SGHNT, CDR2 YYREEE (reference sequence). The length of the CDR3 is 16 residues. V dropped 4 bases and J dropped 5 bases, with 18 bases sitting between them. This CDR3 reads CASSMPGAGGTGELFF. Here the CDR3 DNA reads TGTGCCAGCAGCATGCCGGGAGCGGGTGGTACCGGGGAGCTGTTTTTT.

In DNA, the CDR3 is TGTGCCAGCAGCGTAGGAGGTCGAGATAATTCACCCCTCCACTTT. The encoded protein is CASSVGGRDNSPLHF. V gene TRBV9 combines with J gene TRBJ1-6; D gene ambiguous. From germline, CDR1 is SGDLS and CDR2 YYNGEE. V was clipped by 0 bases and J by 5 bases, with 9 bases between them. There are 15 residues in the CDR3.

V usage is TRBV5-1 and J usage is TRBJ2-3; TRBD2 is a possible D gene (7 bases). CDR3 length: 15 residues. V lost 3 bases and J 0 bases, leaving 11 bases between the germline ends. Germline loops: CDR1 SGHRS, CDR2 YFSETQ. CDR3 nucleotides: TGCGCCAGCAGCTGGGGGGGCGGGAGCACAGATACGCAGTATTTT. This codes for CASSWGGGSTDTQYF.

This clone came up once. The gene calls are TRBV5-1 and TRBJ2-5; D perhaps matches TRBD1 (6 bases). The germline V and J ends were trimmed by 10 bases and 7 bases, with 23 bases remaining between them. CDR1 is SGHRS and CDR2 is YFSETQ in the germline V gene. This CDR3 is built from 14 residues. Here the CDR3 reads CAGRQDSVRGTQYF. Here the CDR3 DNA reads TGCGCCGGCCGACAGGATTCCGTCCGCGGGACCCAGTACTTC.

This chain links TRBV6-1 with TRBJ1-3; no clear D. CDR1 is MNHNS, CDR2 SASEGT, per germline. The V and J ends lost 1 base and 0 bases respectively, with 25 bases between them. The CDR3 is 21 amino acids. CDR3 nucleotides: TGTGCCAGCAGTGAAGAAGTCGGTGGAGGAAGACTTACGGACTCTGGAAACACCATATATTTT. Its translation: CASSEEVGGGRLTDSGNTIYF.

Here the CDR3 DNA reads TGTGCCAGCTCCCACAGTCGGAGGGCAGGTAGCACTGAAGCTTTCTTT. Translation gives CASSHSRRAGSTEAFF. The chain joins TRBV18 to TRBJ1-1, with D uncertain. Germline loops: CDR1 KGHSH, CDR2 LQKENI. Trimming took off 6 bases at V and 4 bases at J, with 21 bases between the two ends. The CDR3 totals 16 residues. Using reference TRBV18 and TRBJ1-1 for the parts outside the CDR3, the full variable domain is NAGVMQNPRHLVRRRGQEARLRCSPMKGHSHVYWYRQLPEEGLKFMVYLQKENIIDESGMPKERFSAEFPKEGPSILRIQQVVRGDSAAYFCASSHSRRAGSTEAFFGQGTRLTVV.

The chain has TRBV6-2 or TRBV6-3 and TRBJ2-7; 14 bases agree with TRBD2. Germline values: CDR1 MNHEY, CDR2 SVGEGT. CDR3 size: 15 residues. The ends lost 5 bases at V and 3 bases at J; junction bases unmatched: 3. The CDR3 DNA reads as TGTGCCAGCAGTCAGGGACTAGCGGGGGACTACGAGCAGTACTTC. Its translation is CASSQGLAGDYEQYF.

V is TRBV7-8 and J is TRBJ2-7; 7 bases line up with TRBD1. The trim removed 5 bases at V and 0 bases at J, leaving 7 bases unmatched. This CDR3 spans 15 amino acids. The germline V gene encodes CDR1 SGHVS and CDR2 FQNEAQ. Here the CDR3 DNA reads TGTGCCAGCAGCCTAGGACAGGTAACCTCCTACGAGCAGTACTTC. Encoded protein: CASSLGQVTSYEQYF.

The sample holds a few counts of this clone. CDR3 amino acids: CASSVERNSPLHF. CDR3 DNA sequence: TGTGCCAGCAGCGTTGAGAGGAATTCACCCCTCCACTTT. V is TRBV9 and J is TRBJ1-6; D remains unclear. The CDR3 runs 13 residues. The V and J ends lost 2 bases and 7 bases respectively, with 7 bases between them. Germline V gene data show CDR1 as SGDLS and CDR2 as YYNGEE.

The chain carries TRBV30 and TRBJ1-1; a possible D gene is TRBD1 (5 bases). V was cut by 0 bases and J by 2 bases, with 13 bases left in between. Germline loops: CDR1 GTSNPN, CDR2 SVGIG (reference sequence). The CDR3 covers 15 residues. The CDR3 region is CAWSVLGRVNTEAFF. The CDR3, as DNA: TGTGCCTGGAGTGTACTTGGCAGGGTAAACACTGAAGCTTTCTTT.

The rearrangement links TRBV5-1 to TRBJ1-5; tentative D call: TRBD1 (6 bases). In germline, CDR1 is SGHRS, CDR2 YFSETQ. V was clipped by 1 base and J by 1 base, with 12 bases between them. The CDR3 loop spans 16 amino acids. CDR3: CASSLTPGQSNQPQHF. The CDR3 DNA reads TGCGCCAGCAGCTTGACTCCGGGACAAAGCAATCAGCCCCAGCATTTT. The full variable domain, completed using reference TRBV5-1 and TRBJ1-5, is KAGVTQTPRYLIKTRGQQVTLSCSPISGHRSVSWYQQTPGQGLQFLFEYFSETQRNKGNFPGRFSGRQFSNSRSEMNVSTLELGDSALYLCASSLTPGQSNQPQHFGDGTRLSIL.

The chain links TRBV6-5 to TRBJ2-5, with a tentative D call TRBD1 (5 bases). V lost 6 bases and J lost 2, with 10 bases in between. Germline CDR1 is MNHEY and CDR2 is SVGAGI. The CDR3 loop spans 13 amino acids. Here the CDR3 reads CASRRTIQETQYF. DNA of the CDR3: TGTGCCAGCAGAAGGACAATACAAGAGACCCAGTACTTC.

The chain uses TRBV7-3 and TRBJ1-5; D may be TRBD1 (5 bases). The CDR3 runs 14 residues. CDR1 and CDR2 from the germline V gene are SGHTA and FQGTGA. Trimming pared 5 bases from V and 7 bases from J, leaving 15 bases between. This CDR3 is CASSPAGGAQPQHF. The CDR3, as DNA: TGTGCCAGCAGCCCAGCCGGGGGAGCACAGCCCCAGCATTTT.

The chain employs TRBV9 and TRBJ1-3, with 7 bases that match TRBD1. Germline V gives CDR1 SGDLS, CDR2 YYNGEE. CDR3 length: 14 amino acids. With 1 base clipped from V and 2 bases from J, the junction kept 0 bases outside the gene matches. The CDR3 DNA is TGTGCCAGCAGCGTAAGGGGGCCTGGAAACACCATATATTTT. Amino acid sequence: CASSVRGPGNTIYF.

The CDR3: CATALAGVGTGELFF. CDR3 DNA sequence: TGTGCCACAGCCCTAGCGGGAGTTGGGACCGGGGAGCTGTTTTTT. The genes are TRBV6-5 and TRBJ2-2; 10 positions agree with TRBD2. The germline V gene encodes CDR1 MNHEY and CDR2 SVGAGI. Trimming cost V 10 bases and J 5 bases; bases outside gene matches: 10. This CDR3 region has 15 residues.

The V call is TRBV2, the J call TRBJ1-2; 7 bases are a match to TRBD1. Germline-derived CDR1 and CDR2 are SNHLY and FYNNEI. J lost 3 bases, V lost 4 bases, and 2 bases had no gene match. This CDR3 contains 13 residues. In DNA form, the CDR3 reads TGTGCCAGCAGTGCCCAGGGGGACTATGGCTACACCTTC. It encodes CASSAQGDYGYTF.

The chain couples TRBV2 to TRBJ2-7; the D gene is possibly TRBD1 (6 bases). Germline loops: CDR1 SNHLY, CDR2 FYNNEI. V shed 5 bases and J shed 1 base, with 9 bases lying between them. The length of the CDR3 is 13 residues. The DNA of the CDR3 is TGTGCCAGCAGTCAGGACAGATCCTACGAGCAGTACTTC. Protein product: CASSQDRSYEQYF.

This chain joins TRBV30 and TRBJ1-3, with D possibly TRBD1 on 6 matching bases. Trimming shortened V by 3 bases and J by 0 bases, and 15 bases separated the two germline ends. This CDR3 has 16 residues. Germline V gene data show CDR1 as GTSNPN and CDR2 as SVGIG (reference sequence). The CDR3 protein is CAWRRQATYSGNTIYF. The CDR3 coding sequence is TGTGCCTGGAGACGACAGGCTACCTACTCTGGAAACACCATATATTTT.

This chain uses TRBV25-1 with TRBJ2-5; D possibly corresponds to TRBD2 (5 bases). Germline CDR1 reads MGHDK; CDR2 reads SYGVNS. This CDR3 comprises 15 residues. Trimming removed 2 bases at V and 3 bases at J, with 13 bases between. The CDR3 sequence: CASSEGWLAEETQYF. The CDR3 DNA follows: TGTGCCAGCAGTGAAGGGTGGCTAGCTGAAGAGACCCAGTACTTC.

V usage is TRBV18 and J usage is TRBJ1-5; TRBD1 matches 7 bases. With V trimmed by 4 bases and J by 4 bases, 1 base remained unmatched. CDR1 is KGHSH, CDR2 LQKENI, per germline. The CDR3 covers 13 residues. CDR3 sequence: CASSLDRNQPQHF. CDR3 coding DNA: TGTGCCAGCTCACTGGACAGGAATCAGCCCCAGCATTTT.

This chain joins TRBV7-3 and TRBJ1-2; D not resolved. Deletions cut 2 bases from V and 8 bases from J, with 18 bases between. The CDR3 is made up of 15 amino acids. Per germline, CDR1 SGHTA and CDR2 FQGTGA. The CDR3 region has the DNA TGTGCCAGCAGCTTACTCCCGCAGTCGGGTATGGGCTACACCTTC. As protein: CASSLLPQSGMGYTF.

This clone was counted ten times or more. The CDR3 sequence is CATMDRRDQPQHF. CDR3 coding DNA: TGTGCCACCATGGACAGACGGGACCAGCCCCAGCATTTT. The rearrangement joins TRBV6-5 to TRBJ1-5, with D tentatively TRBD1 (6 bases). CDR1 and CDR2 (germline): MNHEY, SVGAGI. The germline V and J ends were trimmed by 10 bases and 7 bases, with 17 bases remaining between them. The CDR3 loop spans 13 amino acids.

The chain couples TRBV2 to TRBJ2-7; maybe TRBD2 (6 bases). The V end was cut by 1 base, the J end by 12 bases, with 10 bases between. The length of the CDR3 is 11 residues. Looked up from germline, CDR1 is SNHLY and CDR2 is FYNNEI. In nucleotides, the CDR3 is TGTGCCAGCAGTGAAGGGCAGGGACTGTACTTC. Amino acids: CASSEGQGLYF. The variable domain in full, completed from reference TRBV2 and TRBJ2-7, reads EPEVTQTPSHQVTQMGQEVILRCVPISNHLYFYWYRQILGQKVEFLVSFYNNEISEKSEIFDDQFSVERPDGSNFTLKIRSTKLEDSAMYFCASSEGQGLYFGPGTRLTVT.